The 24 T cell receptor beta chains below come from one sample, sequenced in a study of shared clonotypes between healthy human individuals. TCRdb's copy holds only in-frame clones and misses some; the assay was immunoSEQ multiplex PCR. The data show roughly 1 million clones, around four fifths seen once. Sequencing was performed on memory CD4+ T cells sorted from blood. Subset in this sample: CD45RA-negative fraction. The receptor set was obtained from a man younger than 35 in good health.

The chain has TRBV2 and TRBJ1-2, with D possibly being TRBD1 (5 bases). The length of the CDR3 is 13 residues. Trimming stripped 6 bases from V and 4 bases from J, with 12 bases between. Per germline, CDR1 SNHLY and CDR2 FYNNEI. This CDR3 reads CASRINQGYGYTF. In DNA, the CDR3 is TGTGCCAGCAGAATAAACCAGGGCTATGGCTACACCTTC.

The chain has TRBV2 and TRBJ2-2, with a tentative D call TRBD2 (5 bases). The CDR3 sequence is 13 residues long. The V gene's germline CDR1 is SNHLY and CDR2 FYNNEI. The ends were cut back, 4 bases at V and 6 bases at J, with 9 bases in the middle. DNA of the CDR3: TGTGCCAGCAGTGTGGAGGTGGCCGGGGAGCTGTTTTTT. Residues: CASSVEVAGELFF.

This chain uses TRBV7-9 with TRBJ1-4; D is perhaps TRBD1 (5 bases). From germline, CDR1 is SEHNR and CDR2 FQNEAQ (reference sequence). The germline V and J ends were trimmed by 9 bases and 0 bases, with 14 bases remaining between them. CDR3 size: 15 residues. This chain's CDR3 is CASSPGRATNEKLFF. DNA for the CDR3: TGTGCCAGTTCCCCAGGGAGGGCAACTAATGAAAAACTGTTTTTT. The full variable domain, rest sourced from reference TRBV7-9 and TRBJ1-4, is DTGVSQNPRHKITKRGQNVTFRCDPISEHNRLYWYRQTLGQGPEFLTYFQNEAQLEKSRLLSDRFSAERPKGSFSTLEIQRTEQGDSAMYLCASSPGRATNEKLFFGSGTQLSVL.

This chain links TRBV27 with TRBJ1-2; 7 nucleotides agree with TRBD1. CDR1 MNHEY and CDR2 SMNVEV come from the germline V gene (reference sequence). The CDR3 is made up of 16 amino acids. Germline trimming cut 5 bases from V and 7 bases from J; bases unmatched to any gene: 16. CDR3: CASSPTPQGGIGGYTF. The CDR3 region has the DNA TGTGCCAGCAGTCCTACCCCCCAAGGGGGCATCGGTGGCTACACCTTC.

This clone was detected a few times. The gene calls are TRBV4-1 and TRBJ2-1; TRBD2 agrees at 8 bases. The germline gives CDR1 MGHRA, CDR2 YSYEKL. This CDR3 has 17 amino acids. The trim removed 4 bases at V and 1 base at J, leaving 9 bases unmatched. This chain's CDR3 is CASSRAAGASSYNEQFF. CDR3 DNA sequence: TGCGCCAGCAGCCGAGCAGCGGGAGCGAGTTCCTACAATGAGCAGTTCTTC.

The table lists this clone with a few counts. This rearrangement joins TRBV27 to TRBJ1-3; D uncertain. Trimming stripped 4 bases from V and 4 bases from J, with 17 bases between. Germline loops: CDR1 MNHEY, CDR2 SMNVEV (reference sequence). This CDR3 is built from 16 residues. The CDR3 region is CASSSGSLPGGNTIYF. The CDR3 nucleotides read TGTGCCAGCAGTTCAGGTAGCTTACCGGGCGGAAACACCATATATTTT.

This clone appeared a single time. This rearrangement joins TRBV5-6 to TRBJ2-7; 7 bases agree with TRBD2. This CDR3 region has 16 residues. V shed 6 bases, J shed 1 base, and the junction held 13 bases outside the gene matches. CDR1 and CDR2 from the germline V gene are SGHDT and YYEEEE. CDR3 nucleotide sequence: TGTGCCAGCAACCCGATGTGGGAGGGCGGATCCTACGAGCAGTACTTC. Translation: CASNPMWEGGSYEQYF.

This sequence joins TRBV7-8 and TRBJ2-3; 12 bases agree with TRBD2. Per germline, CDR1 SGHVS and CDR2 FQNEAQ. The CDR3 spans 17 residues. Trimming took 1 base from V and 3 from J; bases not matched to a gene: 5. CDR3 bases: TGTGCCAGCAGCTTAGAGGCTAGCGGGGGGGCAACAGATACGCAGTATTTT. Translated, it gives CASSLEASGGATDTQYF.

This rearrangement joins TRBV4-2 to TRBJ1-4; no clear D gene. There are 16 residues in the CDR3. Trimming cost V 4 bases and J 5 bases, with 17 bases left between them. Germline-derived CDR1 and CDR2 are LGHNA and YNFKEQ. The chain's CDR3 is CASSLIQQTSNEKLFF. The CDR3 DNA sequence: TGTGCCAGCAGCCTAATTCAACAAACTTCAAATGAAAAACTGTTTTTT.

In nucleotides, the CDR3 is TGTGCCAGTAGTGCACAGGGGAGGGAGAACACCTTC. Its protein is CASSAQGRENTF. This chain connects TRBV19 to TRBJ1-2; 7 bases line up with TRBD1. The CDR3 loop spans 12 amino acids. The germline gives CDR1 LNHDA, CDR2 SQIVND (reference sequence). V lost 5 bases and J lost 12; bases outside the gene matches: 9.

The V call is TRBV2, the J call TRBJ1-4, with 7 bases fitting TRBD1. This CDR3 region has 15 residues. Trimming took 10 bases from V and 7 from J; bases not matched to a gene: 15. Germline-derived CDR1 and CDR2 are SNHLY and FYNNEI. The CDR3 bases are TGTGCCACGAAGACCCAACAGGGGACGGGTGAAAAACTGTTTTTT. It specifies CATKTQQGTGEKLFF.

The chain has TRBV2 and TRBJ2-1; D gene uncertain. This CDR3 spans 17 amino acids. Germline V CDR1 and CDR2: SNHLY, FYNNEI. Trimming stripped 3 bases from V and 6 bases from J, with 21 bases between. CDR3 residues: CASSDRPRTATGNEQFF. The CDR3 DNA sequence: TGTGCCAGCAGTGACCGTCCTCGGACCGCGACCGGCAATGAGCAGTTCTTC.

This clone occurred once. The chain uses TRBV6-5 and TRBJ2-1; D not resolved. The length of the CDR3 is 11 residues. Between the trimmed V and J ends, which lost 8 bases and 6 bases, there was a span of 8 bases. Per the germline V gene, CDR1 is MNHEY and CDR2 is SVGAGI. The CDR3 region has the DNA TGTGCCAGCCGTCGGGCCAATGAGCAGTTCTTC. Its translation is CASRRANEQFF.

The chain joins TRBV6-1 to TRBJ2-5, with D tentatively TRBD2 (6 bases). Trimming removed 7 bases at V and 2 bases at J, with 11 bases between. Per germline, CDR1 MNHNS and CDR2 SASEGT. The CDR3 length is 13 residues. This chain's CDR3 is CASKYSGQETQYF. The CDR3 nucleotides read TGTGCCAGCAAGTATAGCGGACAAGAGACCCAGTACTTC.

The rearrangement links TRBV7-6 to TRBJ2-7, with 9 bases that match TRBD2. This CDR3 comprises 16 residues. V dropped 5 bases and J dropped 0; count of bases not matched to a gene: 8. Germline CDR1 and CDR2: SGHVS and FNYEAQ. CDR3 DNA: TGTGCCAGCAGCCCGGGCGGGAGGGGCGGCTCCTACGAGCAGTACTTC. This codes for CASSPGGRGGSYEQYF. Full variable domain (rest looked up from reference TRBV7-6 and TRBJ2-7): GAGVSQSPRYKVTKRGQDVALRCDPISGHVSLYWYRQALGQGPEFLTYFNYEAQQDKSGLPNDRFSAERPEGSISTLTIQRTEQRDSAMYRCASSPGGRGGSYEQYFGPGTRLTVT.

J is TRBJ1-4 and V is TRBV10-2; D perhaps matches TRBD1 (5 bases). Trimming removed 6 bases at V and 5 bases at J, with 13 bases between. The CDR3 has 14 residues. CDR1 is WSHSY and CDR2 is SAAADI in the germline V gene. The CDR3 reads CASRGDGQNEKLFF. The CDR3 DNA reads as TGCGCCAGCAGGGGGGACGGTCAAAATGAAAAACTGTTTTTT.

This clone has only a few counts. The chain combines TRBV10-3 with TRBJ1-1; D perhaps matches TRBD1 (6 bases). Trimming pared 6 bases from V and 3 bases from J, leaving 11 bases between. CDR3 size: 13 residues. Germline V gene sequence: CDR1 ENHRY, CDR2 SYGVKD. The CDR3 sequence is CAIRDSYDTEAFF. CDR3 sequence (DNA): TGTGCCATCAGGGACAGTTACGACACTGAAGCTTTCTTT.

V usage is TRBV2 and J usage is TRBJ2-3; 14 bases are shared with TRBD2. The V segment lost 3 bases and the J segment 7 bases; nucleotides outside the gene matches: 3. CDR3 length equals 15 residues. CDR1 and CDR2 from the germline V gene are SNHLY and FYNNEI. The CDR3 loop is CASSETSGGANTQYF. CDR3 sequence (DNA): TGTGCCAGCAGTGAGACTAGCGGGGGGGCAAATACGCAGTATTTT.

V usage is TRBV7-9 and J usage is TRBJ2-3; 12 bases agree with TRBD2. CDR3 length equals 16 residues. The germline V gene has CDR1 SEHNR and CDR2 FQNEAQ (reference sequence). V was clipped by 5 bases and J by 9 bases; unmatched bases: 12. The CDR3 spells CASSLGGTSGFATQYF. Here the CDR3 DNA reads TGTGCCAGCAGCCTAGGTGGGACTAGCGGGTTCGCAACGCAGTATTTT.

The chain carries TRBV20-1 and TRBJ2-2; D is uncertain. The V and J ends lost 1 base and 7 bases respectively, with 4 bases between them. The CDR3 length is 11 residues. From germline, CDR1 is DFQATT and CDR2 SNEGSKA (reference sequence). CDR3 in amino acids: CSARAFGELFF. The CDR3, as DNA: TGCAGTGCTAGAGCATTCGGGGAGCTGTTTTTT.

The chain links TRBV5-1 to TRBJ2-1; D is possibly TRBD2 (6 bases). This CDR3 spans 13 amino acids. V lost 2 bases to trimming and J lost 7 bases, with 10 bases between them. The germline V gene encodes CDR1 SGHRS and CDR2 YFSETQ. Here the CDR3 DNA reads TGCGCCAGCAGCTTCGATGCGGGGAATGAGCAGTTCTTC. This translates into CASSFDAGNEQFF.

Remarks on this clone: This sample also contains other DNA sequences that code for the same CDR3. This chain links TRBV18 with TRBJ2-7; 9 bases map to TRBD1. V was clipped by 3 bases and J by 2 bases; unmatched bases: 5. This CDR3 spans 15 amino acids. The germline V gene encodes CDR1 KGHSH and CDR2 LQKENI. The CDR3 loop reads CASSPQGQGTYEQYF. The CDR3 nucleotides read TGTGCCAGCTCACCCCAGGGACAGGGAACCTACGAGCAGTACTTC. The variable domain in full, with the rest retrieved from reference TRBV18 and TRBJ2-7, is NAGVMQNPRHLVRRRGQEARLRCSPMKGHSHVYWYRQLPEEGLKFMVYLQKENIIDESGMPKERFSAEFPKEGPSILRIQQVVRGDSAAYFCASSPQGQGTYEQYFGPGTRLTVT.

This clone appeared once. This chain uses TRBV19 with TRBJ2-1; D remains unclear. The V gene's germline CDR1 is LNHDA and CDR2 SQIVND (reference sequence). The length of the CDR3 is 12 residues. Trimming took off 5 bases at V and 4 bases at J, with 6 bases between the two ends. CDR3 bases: TGTGCCAGTAGTCAGACATACAATGAGCAGTTCTTC. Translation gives CASSQTYNEQFF.

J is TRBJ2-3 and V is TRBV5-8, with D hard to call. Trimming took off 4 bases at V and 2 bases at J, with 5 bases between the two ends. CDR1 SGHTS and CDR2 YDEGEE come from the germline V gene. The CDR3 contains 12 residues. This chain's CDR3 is CASSKYTDTQYF. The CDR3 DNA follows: TGTGCCAGCAGCAAGTACACAGATACGCAGTATTTT.